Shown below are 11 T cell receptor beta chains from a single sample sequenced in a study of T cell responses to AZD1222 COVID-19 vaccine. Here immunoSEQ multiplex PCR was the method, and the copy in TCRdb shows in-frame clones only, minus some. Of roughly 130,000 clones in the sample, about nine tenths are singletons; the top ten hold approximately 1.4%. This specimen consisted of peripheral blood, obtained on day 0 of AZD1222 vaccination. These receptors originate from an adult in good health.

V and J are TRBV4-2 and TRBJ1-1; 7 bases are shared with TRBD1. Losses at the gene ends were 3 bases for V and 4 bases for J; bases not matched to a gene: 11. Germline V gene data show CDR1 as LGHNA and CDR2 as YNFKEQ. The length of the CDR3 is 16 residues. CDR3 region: CASSHPRGAGGTEAFF. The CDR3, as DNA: TGTGCCAGCAGCCATCCCAGGGGGGCGGGGGGCACTGAAGCTTTCTTT.

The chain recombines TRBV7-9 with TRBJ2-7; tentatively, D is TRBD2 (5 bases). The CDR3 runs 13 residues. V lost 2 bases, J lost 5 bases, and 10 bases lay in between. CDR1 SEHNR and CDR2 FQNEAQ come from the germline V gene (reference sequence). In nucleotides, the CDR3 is TGTGCCAGCAGCTTAAGGCTAGCTAACGAGCAGTACTTC. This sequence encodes CASSLRLANEQYF.

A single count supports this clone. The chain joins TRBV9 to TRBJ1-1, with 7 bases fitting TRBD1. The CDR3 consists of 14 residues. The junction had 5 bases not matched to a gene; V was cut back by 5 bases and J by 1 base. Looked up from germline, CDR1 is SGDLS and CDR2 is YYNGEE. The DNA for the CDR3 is TGTGCCAGCAGGAGTGGGACAGCGAACACTGAAGCTTTCTTT. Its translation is CASRSGTANTEAFF. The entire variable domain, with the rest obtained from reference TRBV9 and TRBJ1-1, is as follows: DSGVTQTPKHLITATGQRVTLRCSPRSGDLSVYWYQQSLDQGLQFLIQYYNGEERAKGNILERFSAQQFPDLHSELNLSSLELGDSALYFCASRSGTANTEAFFGQGTRLTVV.

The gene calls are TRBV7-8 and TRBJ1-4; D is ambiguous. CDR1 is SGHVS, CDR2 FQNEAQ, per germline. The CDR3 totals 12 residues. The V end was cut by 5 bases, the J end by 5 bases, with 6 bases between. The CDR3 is CASSPLNEKLFF. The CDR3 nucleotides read TGTGCCAGCAGCCCACTAAATGAAAAACTGTTTTTT.

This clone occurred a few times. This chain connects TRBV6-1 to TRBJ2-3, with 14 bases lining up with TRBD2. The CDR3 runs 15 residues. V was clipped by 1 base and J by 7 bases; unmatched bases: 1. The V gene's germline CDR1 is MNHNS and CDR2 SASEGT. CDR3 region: CASSEGLAGGNTQYF. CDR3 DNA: TGTGCCAGCAGTGAAGGACTAGCGGGGGGGAATACGCAGTATTTT.

CDR3 sequence reads: CASSLVEGAASGNTIYF. CDR3 in DNA: TGCGCCAGCAGCTTGGTTGAGGGGGCCGCCTCTGGAAACACCATATATTTT. This chain uses TRBV5-1 with TRBJ1-3, with 7 bases lining up with TRBD1. Germline assignment: CDR1 SGHRS and CDR2 YFSETQ. The CDR3 spans 17 residues. The trim removed 0 bases at V and 0 bases at J, leaving 6 bases unmatched.

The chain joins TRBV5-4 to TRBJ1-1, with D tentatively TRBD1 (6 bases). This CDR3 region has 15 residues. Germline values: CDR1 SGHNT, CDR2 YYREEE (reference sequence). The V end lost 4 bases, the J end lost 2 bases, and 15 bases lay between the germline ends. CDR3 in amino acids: CASSAPGHENTEAFF. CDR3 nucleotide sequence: TGTGCCAGCAGCGCGCCGGGACACGAAAACACTGAAGCTTTCTTT.

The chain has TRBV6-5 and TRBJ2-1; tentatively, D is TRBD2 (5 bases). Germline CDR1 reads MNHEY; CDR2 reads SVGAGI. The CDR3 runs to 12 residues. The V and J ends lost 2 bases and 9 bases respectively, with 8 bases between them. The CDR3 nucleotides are TGTGCCAGCAGTTACATACGGGGTGAGCAGTTCTTC. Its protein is CASSYIRGEQFF.

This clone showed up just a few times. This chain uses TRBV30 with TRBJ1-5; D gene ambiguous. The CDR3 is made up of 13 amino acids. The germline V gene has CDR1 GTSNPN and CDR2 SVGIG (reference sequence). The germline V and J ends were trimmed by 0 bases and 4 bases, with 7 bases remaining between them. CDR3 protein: CAWSVAGNQPQHF. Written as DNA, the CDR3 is TGTGCCTGGAGTGTTGCCGGTAATCAGCCCCAGCATTTT.

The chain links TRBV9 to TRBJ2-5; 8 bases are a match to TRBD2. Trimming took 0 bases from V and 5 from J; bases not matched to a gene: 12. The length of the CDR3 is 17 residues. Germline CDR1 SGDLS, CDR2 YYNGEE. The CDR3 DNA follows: TGTGCCAGCAGCGTAGCACGGGGGGGAAGGCGTTTGGAGACCCAGTACTTC. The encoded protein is CASSVARGGRRLETQYF.

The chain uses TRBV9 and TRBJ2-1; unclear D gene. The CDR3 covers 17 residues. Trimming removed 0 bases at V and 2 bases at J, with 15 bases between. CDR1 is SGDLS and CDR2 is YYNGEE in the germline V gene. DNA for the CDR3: TGTGCCAGCAGCGTAGACTGGGGTCCTCGGCCCTACAATGAGCAGTTCTTC. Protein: CASSVDWGPRPYNEQFF.